A selection of T cell receptor beta chains follows, all from one sample in a study of T cell changes during pregnancy in multiple sclerosis. Using immunoSEQ multiplex PCR, the repertoire was profiled, and TCRdb retains in-frame clones only, with some absent. The table has more than 55,000 clones, 85% to 95% seen once. The source was peripheral blood, collected in the third trimester of pregnancy. The source is a female donor with multiple sclerosis, enrolled in a pregnancy study. Each CDR3 is given with its conserved first and last residue. A D gene is named only where the DNA matches it firmly. Clone size is not always given. Where it is, it says once, few, many or a class for expanded clones.

v_call	j_call	clone_size	d_call	cdr3_aa	cdr3_nt
TRBV6-6	TRBJ1-1	NA	TRBD1	CASSYGTANTEAFF	TGTGCCAGCAGTTACGGGACAGCGAACACTGAAGCTTTCTTT
TRBV9	TRBJ1-1	NA	TRBD1	CASSVGPRGLGEAFF	TGTGCCAGCAGCGTTGGCCCCAGGGGGCTGGGTGAAGCTTTCTTT
TRBV5-1	TRBJ1-1	NA	NA	CASSIERGGEAFF	TGCGCCAGCAGCATCGAGCGCGGAGGGGAAGCTTTCTTT
TRBV6-5	TRBJ1-1	NA	NA	CASSYEAPATEAFF	TGTGCCAGCAGTTACGAGGCCCCCGCCACTGAAGCTTTCTTT
TRBV30	TRBJ2-5	NA	TRBD2	CAWSETSGSLRETQYF	TGTGCCTGGAGTGAGACTAGCGGGAGTTTGAGGGAGACCCAGTACTTC
TRBV6-1	TRBJ2-7	NA	TRBD2	CASSELASGRNHEQYF	TGTGCCAGCAGTGAACTGGCTAGCGGGAGGAACCACGAGCAGTACTTC
TRBV6-1	TRBJ1-2	NA	NA	CASSEGRNYGYTF	TGTGCCAGCAGTGAAGGTCGGAACTATGGCTACACCTTC
TRBV5-1	TRBJ2-1	NA	TRBD1	CASTRGTDNEQFF	TGCGCCAGCACTCGAGGGACAGACAATGAGCAGTTCTTC
TRBV27	TRBJ2-1	NA	TRBD2	CASSSGTSYNEQFF	TGTGCCAGCAGTAGCGGGACCAGTTACAATGAGCAGTTCTTC
TRBV11-2	TRBJ1-2	NA	TRBD1	CASSLEPGGPHNF	TGTGCCAGCAGCTTAGAACCAGGGGGGCCCCACAACTTC
TRBV10-3	TRBJ1-1	NA	TRBD1	CAISGQGGNTEAFF	TGTGCCATCAGCGGACAGGGGGGGAACACTGAAGCTTTCTTT
TRBV9	TRBJ2-3	NA	TRBD2	CASSPGLAGYTDTQYF	TGTGCCAGCAGCCCCGGACTAGCGGGATACACAGATACGCAGTATTTT
TRBV30	TRBJ1-1	NA	NA	CAWKDRGNTEAFF	TGTGCCTGGAAGGACAGAGGGAACACTGAAGCTTTCTTT
TRBV18	TRBJ1-5	NA	NA	CASSSGVLQPQHF	TGTGCCAGCTCCAGCGGGGTTCTCCAGCCCCAGCATTTT
TRBV4-1	TRBJ2-7	NA	NA	CASSQGILTYEQYF	TGCGCCAGCAGCCAAGGAATCCTAACCTACGAGCAGTACTTC
TRBV7-2	TRBJ1-5	NA	NA	CASSLDSQPQHF	TGTGCCAGCAGCCTAGACAGCCAGCCCCAGCATTTT
TRBV10-3	TRBJ1-1	few	TRBD1	CASLQGAGDTEAFF	TGTGCCAGTCTACAGGGGGCCGGGGACACTGAAGCTTTCTTT
TRBV5-1	TRBJ2-7	NA	TRBD1	CASSSGQGNYEQYF	TGCGCCAGCAGCTCGGGACAGGGAAATTACGAGCAGTACTTC
TRBV5-1	TRBJ2-7	NA	NA	CASTWTGTTYEQYF	TGCGCCAGCACCTGGACAGGGACTACCTACGAGCAGTACTTC
TRBV9	TRBJ2-3	NA	NA	CASSTAGTAGLDTQYF	TGTGCCAGCAGCACAGCCGGGACAGCGGGTTTAGATACGCAGTATTTT
TRBV5-4	TRBJ2-7	NA	NA	CASSLAPGTKAYEQYF	TGTGCCAGCAGCTTGGCCCCAGGGACAAAAGCCTACGAGCAGTACTTC
TRBV25-1	TRBJ1-4	NA	NA	CASSRLGRGEKLFF	TGTGCCAGCAGTCGGCTGGGAAGGGGCGAAAAACTGTTTTTT
TRBV4-3	TRBJ1-2	NA	NA	CASRAQVNYGYTF	TGCGCCAGCAGGGCTCAGGTTAACTATGGCTACACCTTC
TRBV25-1	TRBJ1-4	few	TRBD1	CASSDSGTGNEKLFF	TGTGCCAGCAGTGACTCCGGGACAGGGAATGAAAAACTGTTTTTT
TRBV30	TRBJ2-7	once	TRBD1	CAWSVGTGGLVYEQYF	TGTGCCTGGAGTGTCGGCACAGGGGGTTTAGTCTACGAGCAGTACTTC
TRBV28	TRBJ1-1	NA	NA	CASSFVRHTAEAFF	TGTGCCAGCAGTTTTGTCAGGCATACGGCTGAAGCTTTCTTT
TRBV7-9	TRBJ2-2	NA	TRBD2	CASSPGGASPNTGELFF	TGTGCCAGCAGCCCCGGGGGGGCTAGCCCGAACACCGGGGAGCTGTTTTTT
TRBV19	TRBJ2-3	NA	NA	CASSGERDTQYF	TGTGCCAGTAGTGGAGAGAGAGATACGCAGTATTTT
TRBV6-5	TRBJ1-1	NA	NA	CASSLQGQSNTEAFF	TGTGCCAGCAGTCTACAGGGTCAGAGCAACACTGAAGCTTTCTTT
TRBV9	TRBJ2-1	once	NA	CASSVNTGFDEQFF	TGTGCCAGCAGCGTAAACACAGGGTTCGATGAGCAGTTCTTC
TRBV19	TRBJ2-2	NA	TRBD1	CASRAGRDRGRNGELFF	TGTGCCAGTAGGGCCGGGCGGGACAGGGGGCGAAACGGGGAGCTGTTTTTT
TRBV19	TRBJ2-2	NA	NA	CASSIDRQASNTGELFF	TGTGCCAGTAGTATAGATCGCCAGGCATCGAACACCGGGGAGCTGTTTTTT
TRBV5-1	TRBJ2-7	NA	TRBD2	CASSLVAGSSSYEQYF	TGCGCCAGCAGCTTGGTAGCGGGGTCGAGCTCCTACGAGCAGTACTTC
TRBV7-7	TRBJ2-5	NA	TRBD2	CASSLGVAGARETQYF	TGTGCTAGCAGCCTGGGCGTAGCGGGAGCGAGGGAGACCCAGTACTTC